One and the same sample provided the 27 T cell receptor beta chains below, sequenced in a study of blood T cell repertoires in COVID-19. Repertoires were generated with immunoSEQ multiplex PCR, while TCRdb's copy carries only in-frame clones and drops some. In the table there are 210,000 or so clones, approximately 90% of which are singletons. The sample consisted of peripheral blood. These receptors all stem from a man aged 25-45 years with COVID-19, enrolled during active disease.

This rearrangement joins TRBV7-6 to TRBJ2-4; D possibly corresponds to TRBD2 (6 bases). The CDR3 is 18 residues long. Trimming pared 1 base from V and 5 bases from J, leaving 21 bases between. Looked up from germline, CDR1 is SGHVS and CDR2 is FNYEAQ. As DNA, the CDR3 is TGTGCCAGCAGCTTAGGGTTTCGCGGAGGGCTAACCCAAAACATTCAGTACTTC. Its translation is CASSLGFRGGLTQNIQYF.

The chain links TRBV6-2 or TRBV6-3 to TRBJ2-1, with TRBD2 identical over 7 bases. Germline V CDR1 and CDR2: MNHEY, SVGEGT. CDR3 length equals 15 residues. The trim removed 2 bases at V and 9 bases at J, leaving 10 bases unmatched. The CDR3 here is CASSYAHLSGTEQFF. The CDR3 DNA follows: TGTGCCAGCAGTTACGCGCATTTAAGCGGGACTGAGCAGTTCTTC.

Written as DNA, the CDR3 is TGTGCCACCAGTGAAGGGACAGTCAATCAGCCCCAGCATTTT. Translated: CATSEGTVNQPQHF. The rearrangement links TRBV24-1 to TRBJ1-5; 7 positions match TRBD1. The CDR3 totals 14 residues. CDR1 KGHDR and CDR2 SFDVKD come from the germline V gene. The junction had 2 bases not matched to a gene; V was cut back by 4 bases and J by 3 bases.

The rearrangement uses TRBV6-2 or TRBV6-3 and TRBJ2-1; TRBD1 matches 10 bases. Germline CDR1 MNHEY, CDR2 SVGEGT. The J segment lost 8 bases and the V segment lost 2 bases, leaving 6 bases of the junction unmatched. The CDR3 loop spans 15 amino acids. CDR3 DNA: TGTGCCAGCAGTTACCGGGGGACAGGGGATCATGAGCAGTTCTTC. This sequence encodes CASSYRGTGDHEQFF.

The V gene is TRBV19, the J gene TRBJ1-6, with TRBD1 identical over 7 bases. With 6 bases clipped from V and 6 bases from J, the junction kept 8 bases outside the gene matches. The CDR3 consists of 15 residues. In germline, CDR1 is LNHDA, CDR2 SQIVND (reference sequence). DNA of the CDR3: TGTGCCAGTAGCGTTCCGGGACAGCTTAATTCACCCCTCCACTTT. This translates into CASSVPGQLNSPLHF.

The J gene is TRBJ1-5, the V gene TRBV6-6, with unresolved D. Per the germline V gene, CDR1 is MNHNY and CDR2 is SVGAGI (reference sequence). The CDR3 runs to 16 residues. V was trimmed by 0 bases and J by 4 bases, leaving 13 bases between them. Here the CDR3 reads CASSYSLSGYNQPQHF. In DNA form, the CDR3 reads TGTGCCAGCAGTTACTCGCTATCCGGGTATAATCAGCCCCAGCATTTT.

This chain links TRBV6-5 with TRBJ2-7, with a weak D call TRBD1 (6 bases). Germline loops: CDR1 MNHEY, CDR2 SVGAGI. V shed 6 bases and J shed 6 bases, with 18 bases lying between them. CDR3 length: 14 residues. The CDR3 nucleotides are TGTGCCAGCAGACCTTACAGGGATTCGTTCGAGCAGTACTTC. Its protein is CASRPYRDSFEQYF.

The chain is built from TRBV4-3 and TRBJ2-2; D perhaps matches TRBD2 (5 bases). Between the trimmed V and J ends, which lost 6 bases and 4 bases, there was a span of 6 bases. The CDR3 length is 12 residues. Looked up from germline, CDR1 is LGHNA and CDR2 is YSLEER. CDR3 loop: CASRSGTGELFF. CDR3 coding DNA: TGCGCCAGCAGGAGCGGCACCGGGGAGCTGTTTTTT.

The V and J genes are TRBV7-2 and TRBJ2-7; D remains unclear. Germline V gene lookup returns CDR1 SGHTA and CDR2 FQGNSA. This CDR3 region has 15 residues. V lost 3 bases and J 0 bases, leaving 12 bases between the germline ends. The CDR3 DNA reads TGTGCCAGCAGCTTCTATGGGCAGAGCTCCTACGAGCAGTACTTC. It translates to CASSFYGQSSYEQYF.

The chain is built from TRBV2 and TRBJ2-3; 9 positions agree with TRBD2. With 2 bases clipped from V and 2 bases from J, the junction kept 8 bases outside the gene matches. Per germline, CDR1 SNHLY and CDR2 FYNNEI. The CDR3 has 17 residues. The chain's CDR3 is CASSETLSSGNTDTQYF. CDR3 coding DNA: TGTGCCAGCAGTGAAACCCTTTCTAGCGGGAACACAGATACGCAGTATTTT. Full variable domain (missing parts from reference TRBV2 and TRBJ2-3): EPEVTQTPSHQVTQMGQEVILRCVPISNHLYFYWYRQILGQKVEFLVSFYNNEISEKSEIFDDQFSVERPDGSNFTLKIRSTKLEDSAMYFCASSETLSSGNTDTQYFGPGTRLTVL.

This chain joins TRBV5-1 and TRBJ1-6, with 9 nucleotides matching TRBD1. The CDR3 contains 14 residues. J was trimmed by 8 bases and V by 3 bases; bases with no gene match: 3. Germline CDR1 and CDR2: SGHRS and YFSETQ. This CDR3 is CASSSGTGYSPLHF. The CDR3, as DNA: TGCGCCAGCAGCTCGGGGACAGGGTATTCACCCCTCCACTTT.

This sequence joins TRBV2 and TRBJ1-1; 7 bases map to TRBD1. Germline assignment: CDR1 SNHLY and CDR2 FYNNEI. V shed 7 bases, J shed 0 bases, and the junction held 5 bases outside the gene matches. CDR3 length equals 14 residues. CDR3 bases: TGTGCCAGCACTTCGACAGGGATGAACACTGAAGCTTTCTTT. This encodes CASTSTGMNTEAFF.

V gene TRBV6-1 combines with J gene TRBJ2-7; D is uncertain. The ends were cut back, 0 bases at V and 1 base at J, with 10 bases in the middle. The length of the CDR3 is 15 residues. Germline assignment: CDR1 MNHNS and CDR2 SASEGT. The CDR3 region is CASSEASVPSYEQYF. CDR3 nucleotides: TGTGCCAGCAGTGAAGCCTCAGTACCATCCTACGAGCAGTACTTC.

The chain uses TRBV6-5 and TRBJ2-7, with 8 bases matching TRBD1. This CDR3 spans 15 amino acids. Germline assignment: CDR1 MNHEY and CDR2 SVGAGI. With 6 bases clipped from V and 0 bases from J, the junction kept 7 bases outside the gene matches. The CDR3 bases are TGTGCCAGCAGACTGAGGACAGGGAGCTCCTACGAGCAGTACTTC. Residues: CASRLRTGSSYEQYF.

V gene TRBV15 combines with J gene TRBJ1-2, with D maybe TRBD1 (5 bases). V lost 3 bases to trimming and J lost 0 bases, with 14 bases between them. In germline, CDR1 is LNHNV, CDR2 YYDKDF (reference sequence). The CDR3 sequence is 16 residues long. DNA for the CDR3: TGTGCCACCAGCAGTGGAAGACAGCGTGCTAACTATGGCTACACCTTC. Protein: CATSSGRQRANYGYTF.

V gene TRBV28 combines with J gene TRBJ1-5; 11 bases are a match to TRBD1. The trim removed 7 bases at V and 5 bases at J, leaving 7 bases unmatched. This CDR3 contains 15 residues. Germline CDR1 reads MDHEN; CDR2 reads SYDVKM. The CDR3 region has the DNA TGTGCCAGCAATCTAGGACAGGGGGCGTATCAGCCCCAGCATTTT. Translation: CASNLGQGAYQPQHF.

This chain links TRBV7-8 with TRBJ2-2; 9 nucleotides line up with TRBD2. The CDR3 spans 15 residues. The V segment lost 5 bases and the J segment 3 bases; nucleotides outside the gene matches: 4. Germline V CDR1 and CDR2: SGHVS, FQNEAQ. In DNA form, the CDR3 reads TGTGCCAGCAGCCCGACTAGCGGAGACACCGGGGAGCTGTTTTTT. Translation: CASSPTSGDTGELFF.

This chain uses TRBV19 with TRBJ2-3, with 9 bases lining up with TRBD2. This CDR3 is 16 amino acids long. V gave up 7 bases and J gave up 1 base; unmatched junction bases: 9. CDR1 and CDR2 (germline): LNHDA, SQIVND (reference sequence). The CDR3 DNA reads TGTGCCAGTACCAAGAAGCGGGGGGCGGGCACAGATACGCAGTATTTT. This translates into CASTKKRGAGTDTQYF.

The J gene is TRBJ1-4, the V gene TRBV5-1; D is unclear. V dropped 0 bases and J dropped 0 bases, with 6 bases sitting between them. CDR1 is SGHRS, CDR2 YFSETQ, per germline. The CDR3 covers 15 residues. CDR3 DNA: TGCGCCAGCAGCTTGGCCGGGTCAACTAATGAAAAACTGTTTTTT. Amino acids: CASSLAGSTNEKLFF. Based on the CDR3 plus reference TRBV5-1 and TRBJ1-4, the full variable domain is KAGVTQTPRYLIKTRGQQVTLSCSPISGHRSVSWYQQTPGQGLQFLFEYFSETQRNKGNFPGRFSGRQFSNSRSEMNVSTLELGDSALYLCASSLAGSTNEKLFFGSGTQLSVL.

This clone was detected only a few times. CDR3 region: CASRQGQGGSPLHF. The CDR3 DNA sequence: TGTGCCAGCAGACAGGGACAGGGGGGTTCACCCCTCCACTTT. The chain carries TRBV28 and TRBJ1-6; the match to TRBD1 covers 11 bases. Looked up from germline, CDR1 is MDHEN and CDR2 is SYDVKM. This CDR3 region has 14 residues. J lost 9 bases, V lost 6 bases, and 4 bases had no gene match.

This chain connects TRBV4-3 to TRBJ2-7, with 8 positions matching TRBD1. This CDR3 has 13 residues. Germline loops: CDR1 LGHNA, CDR2 YSLEER. J was trimmed by 4 bases and V by 1 base; bases with no gene match: 0. The DNA for the CDR3 is TGCGCCAGCAGCCAAGGGACAGGGTACGAGCAGTACTTC. Its protein product is CASSQGTGYEQYF.

The chain couples TRBV5-6 to TRBJ1-1; possibly TRBD1 for D (5 bases). Trimming took 4 bases from V and 11 from J, leaving 12 bases between them. Germline V CDR1 and CDR2: SGHDT, YYEEEE. There are 11 residues in the CDR3. The CDR3 sequence is CASSVGVRAFF. As DNA, the CDR3 is TGTGCCAGCAGCGTGGGGGTGAGGGCTTTCTTT.

The gene calls are TRBV5-5 and TRBJ2-7, with TRBD1 matching 8 bases. Germline values: CDR1 SGHKS, CDR2 YYEKEE (reference sequence). The CDR3 is 14 amino acids. V shed 2 bases, J shed 2 bases, and the junction held 3 bases outside the gene matches. The chain's CDR3 is CASSFRQGTYEQYF. As DNA, the CDR3 is TGTGCCAGCAGCTTTAGACAGGGGACCTACGAGCAGTACTTC.

The chain carries TRBV5-1 and TRBJ2-1; 9 bases are shared with TRBD2. CDR1 SGHRS and CDR2 YFSETQ come from the germline V gene. Trimming cost V 0 bases and J 8 bases; bases outside gene matches: 12. The CDR3 spans 17 residues. In DNA form, the CDR3 reads TGCGCCAGCAGCTTGGCCAAGGGACTAGCTTTTTCCCATGAGCAGTTCTTC. This encodes CASSLAKGLAFSHEQFF.

J is TRBJ1-5 and V is TRBV27, with 7 bases identical to TRBD1. CDR1 and CDR2 from the germline V gene are MNHEY and SMNVEV (reference sequence). The CDR3 runs 14 residues. V shed 5 bases, J shed 7 bases, and the junction held 8 bases outside the gene matches. The CDR3 coding sequence is TGTGCCAGCAGTCCCGGGGACAGAATGCAGCCCCAGCATTTT. Translating gives CASSPGDRMQPQHF.

The chain is built from TRBV2 and TRBJ1-5, with TRBD1 as a possible D gene (5 bases). The CDR3 is made up of 13 amino acids. Germline loops: CDR1 SNHLY, CDR2 FYNNEI. V shed 5 bases and J shed 4 bases, with 9 bases lying between them. CDR3 amino acids: CASSRQINQPQHF. The CDR3 DNA reads TGTGCCAGCAGTCGACAGATTAATCAGCCCCAGCATTTT.

This chain joins TRBV9 and TRBJ2-1, with 10 bases lining up with TRBD2. The CDR3 extends over 15 amino acids. The germline CDR1 and CDR2 sequences are SGDLS and YYNGEE. The ends lost 1 base at V and 5 bases at J; junction bases unmatched: 3. CDR3 coding DNA: TGTGCCAGCAGCGTACTAGCGGGAGTCCACAATGAGCAGTTCTTC. Its protein product is CASSVLAGVHNEQFF. Together with reference TRBV9 and TRBJ2-1, the CDR3 gives the full variable domain: DSGVTQTPKHLITATGQRVTLRCSPRSGDLSVYWYQQSLDQGLQFLIQYYNGEERAKGNILERFSAQQFPDLHSELNLSSLELGDSALYFCASSVLAGVHNEQFFGPGTRLTVL.